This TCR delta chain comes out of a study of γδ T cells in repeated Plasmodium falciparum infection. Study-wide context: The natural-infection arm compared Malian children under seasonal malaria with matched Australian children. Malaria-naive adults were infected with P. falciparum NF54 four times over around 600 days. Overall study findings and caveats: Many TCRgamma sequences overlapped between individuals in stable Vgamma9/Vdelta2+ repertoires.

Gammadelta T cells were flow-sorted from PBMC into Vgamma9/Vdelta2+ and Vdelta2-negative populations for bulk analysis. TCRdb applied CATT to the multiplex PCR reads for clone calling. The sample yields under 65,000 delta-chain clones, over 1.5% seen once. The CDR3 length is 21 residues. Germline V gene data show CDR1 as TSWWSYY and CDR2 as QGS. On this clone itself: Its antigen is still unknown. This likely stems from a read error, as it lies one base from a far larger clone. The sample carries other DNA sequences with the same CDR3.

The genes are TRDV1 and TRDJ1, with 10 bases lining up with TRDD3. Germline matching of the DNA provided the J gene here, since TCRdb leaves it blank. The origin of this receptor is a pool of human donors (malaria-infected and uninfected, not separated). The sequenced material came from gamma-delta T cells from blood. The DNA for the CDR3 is TGTGCCCTTGGGGAACTCCTCCTCGTAAGCTCCGGGGGATACGCGGCCGATAAACTCATCTTT. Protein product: CALGELLLVSSGGYAADKLIF.